The 23 T cell receptor beta chains below all came from one sample that was sequenced in a study of blood T cells in healthy people across ages. Primed by a sample-barcoded 5' primer and a J-beta primer mix, a second PCR proceeded for about 7 to 11 cycles. TCRdb processed the 5' RACE reads anew with MiXCR; each CDR3 protein has one entry. The sample has about 730,000 distinct CDR3 sequences; more than 40% are singletons. Material: blood. The receptors derive from a woman between 55 and 75 years old in good health.

As for this clonotype: This could be a read error, since a much larger clone is one nucleotide away. V usage is TRBV10-3 and J usage is TRBJ2-1; the match to TRBD2 covers 9 bases. CDR1 and CDR2 (germline): ENHRY, SYGVKD. The CDR3 loop spans 13 amino acids. V was pared by 8 bases and J by 13 bases, with 12 bases of the junction left unmatched. Here the CDR3 reads CAIFSGGAETQFF. CDR3 sequence (DNA): TGTGCCATCTTTAGCGGGGGAGCTGAGACCCAGTTCTTC.

This clonotype was detected many times. The chain joins TRBV7-2 to TRBJ2-7; 15 bases align to TRBD2. The CDR3 sequence is 14 residues long. V lost 5 bases and J lost 5; bases outside the gene matches: 1. CDR1 and CDR2 from the germline V gene are SGHTA and FQGNSA. The CDR3, as DNA: TGTGCCAGCAGCGGGACTAGCGGGAGGAACGAGCAGTACTTC. Protein: CASSGTSGRNEQYF. Based on the CDR3 plus reference TRBV7-2 and TRBJ2-7, the full variable domain is GAGVSQSPSNKVTEKGKDVELRCDPISGHTALYWYRQSLGQGLEFLIYFQGNSAPDKSGLPSDRFSAERTGGSVSTLTIQRTQQEDSAVYLCASSGTSGRNEQYFGPGTRLTVT.

V usage is TRBV7-3 and J usage is TRBJ2-7; 8 bases match TRBD2. The CDR3 runs 15 residues. Trimming removed 5 bases from V and 0 bases from J; junction bases left unmatched: 6. The germline CDR1 and CDR2 sequences are SGHTA and FQGTGA. CDR3 amino acids: CASSLTGGDSYEQYF. The CDR3 DNA is TGTGCCAGCAGCCTCACCGGGGGGGACTCCTACGAGCAGTACTTC.

Concerning this clonotype: Given a much more abundant clone one base away, this may be a read error. The chain combines TRBV6-6 with TRBJ2-1; D gene ambiguous. The CDR3 totals 11 residues. Germline loops: CDR1 MNHNY, CDR2 SVGAGI (reference sequence). Trimming stripped 5 bases from V and 5 bases from J, with 4 bases between. The CDR3 DNA follows: TGTGCCAGCAGTGGCGACAATGAGCAGTTCTTC. Translated, it gives CASSGDNEQFF.

This clonotype has just a few counts. The CDR3 bases are TGCAGTGCAATGAGACCTGGCAATGAGCAGTTCTTC. This gives the protein CSAMRPGNEQFF. This sequence joins TRBV20-1 and TRBJ2-1; D is undetermined. CDR1 and CDR2 (germline): DFQATT, SNEGSKA (reference sequence). V was cut by 6 bases and J by 6 bases, with 12 bases left in between. The CDR3 is 12 residues long.

CDR3 region: CASSPAGGAGQYF. CDR3 sequence (DNA): TGTGCCAGCAGTCCAGCCGGGGGGGCGGGACAGTACTTC. J is TRBJ2-7 and V is TRBV2; 8 bases fit TRBD2. Per the germline V gene, CDR1 is SNHLY and CDR2 is FYNNEI. CDR3 size: 13 residues. V was pared by 5 bases and J by 10 bases, with 10 bases of the junction left unmatched.

The rearrangement links TRBV5-5 to TRBJ1-1, with D perhaps TRBD1 (5 bases). The CDR3 totals 17 residues. Looked up from germline, CDR1 is SGHKS and CDR2 is YYEKEE (reference sequence). V was clipped by 2 bases and J by 0 bases, with 17 bases between them. CDR3 in amino acids: CASSLGQGTLMNTEAFF. DNA of the CDR3: TGTGCCAGCAGCTTAGGTCAGGGCACGCTCATGAACACTGAAGCTTTCTTT.

The J gene is TRBJ2-7, the V gene TRBV3-1; 7 bases are shared with TRBD2. V lost 3 bases to trimming and J lost 4 bases; unmatched junction nucleotides: 3. Germline CDR1 LGHDT, CDR2 YNNKEL (reference sequence). CDR3 length: 13 residues. The CDR3 DNA follows: TGTGCCAGCAGCCACACACTAGCGTACGAGCAGTACTTC. Translation: CASSHTLAYEQYF.

This CDR3 is CASRNRRAPYNSPLHF. DNA of the CDR3: TGTGCCAGCAGAAACAGGAGGGCCCCTTATAATTCACCCCTCCACTTT. This chain joins TRBV6-5 and TRBJ1-6; tentative D call: TRBD1 (5 bases). The V end lost 6 bases, the J end lost 4 bases, and 16 bases lay between the germline ends. The germline V gene encodes CDR1 MNHEY and CDR2 SVGAGI. This CDR3 has 16 residues.

The V gene is TRBV6-2 or TRBV6-3, the J gene TRBJ2-3, with 9 bases matching TRBD1. The CDR3 contains 16 residues. V was pared by 7 bases and J by 5 bases, with 13 bases of the junction left unmatched. Germline V gives CDR1 MNHEY, CDR2 SVGEGT. The chain's CDR3 is CASNEQGAGKRDTQYF. The CDR3 coding sequence is TGTGCCAGCAATGAACAGGGGGCAGGAAAGAGAGATACGCAGTATTTT.

The CDR3 nucleotides read TGCGCCAGCAGCCAAAATCAGAGGGAGCAGTTCTTC. Its protein product is CASSQNQREQFF. The chain employs TRBV4-1 and TRBJ2-1, with D unresolved. This CDR3 has 12 amino acids. Germline CDR1 is MGHRA and CDR2 is YSYEKL. Trimming took 2 bases from V and 10 from J, leaving 9 bases between them.

The V gene is TRBV6-5, the J gene TRBJ2-5, with 8 bases that match TRBD1. Trimming at V came to 0 bases and at J to 1 base, leaving 19 bases not matched to a gene. CDR3 size: 21 residues. From germline, CDR1 is MNHEY and CDR2 SVGAGI. The chain's CDR3 is CASSYSRVRGLNYGIQETQYF. The CDR3 DNA reads TGTGCCAGCAGTTACTCGAGGGTCAGGGGGCTCAACTACGGGATCCAAGAGACCCAGTACTTC.

This clonotype has more than one count but fewer than ten. The CDR3 loop is CSVIGQSSYEQYF. As DNA, the CDR3 is TGCAGCGTTATAGGGCAGAGCTCCTACGAGCAGTACTTC. V gene TRBV29-1 combines with J gene TRBJ2-7; D is ambiguous. The CDR3 is 13 residues long. Germline V gene lookup returns CDR1 SQVTM and CDR2 ANQGSEA. Trimming cost V 5 bases and J 0 bases, with 11 bases left between them.

In this sample, this clonotype turned up a few times. The V gene is TRBV6-1, the J gene TRBJ2-1, with D possibly TRBD2 on 5 matching bases. CDR3 length: 11 amino acids. V shed 11 bases and J shed 6 bases, with 11 bases lying between them. The V gene's germline CDR1 is MNHNS and CDR2 SASEGT. The chain's CDR3 is CACMGSNEQFF. DNA for the CDR3: TGTGCCTGCATGGGGAGCAATGAGCAGTTCTTC.

The chain carries TRBV12-3 or TRBV12-4 and TRBJ2-7; 7 nucleotides line up with TRBD1. V was clipped by 9 bases and J by 4 bases; unmatched bases: 6. This CDR3 comprises 12 residues. This CDR3 is CASAVQGYEQYF. The CDR3 region has the DNA TGTGCCAGTGCCGTACAGGGGTACGAGCAGTACTTC.

The chain carries TRBV20-1 and TRBJ2-5, with 11 bases identical to TRBD2. This CDR3 has 14 residues. With V trimmed by 5 bases and J by 2 bases, 4 bases remained unmatched. Germline loops: CDR1 DFQATT, CDR2 SNEGSKA (reference sequence). In DNA, the CDR3 is TGCAGTGCTTTACTAGCGGGAGAACAAGAGACCCAGTACTTC. Translating it yields CSALLAGEQETQYF.

Details on this clonotype: The junction departs from germline at one end; a sequencing error may be responsible. The chain combines TRBV27 with TRBJ1-2; no reliable D call. The germline CDR1 and CDR2 sequences are MNHEY and SMNVEV (reference sequence). The CDR3 sequence is 13 residues long. The CDR3 DNA sequence: TGTGCCAGCAGTTTCAAGGGATACTATGGCTTCACCTTC. Protein sequence: CASSFKGYYGFTF.

This chain links TRBV27 with TRBJ2-4, with TRBD2 identical over 14 bases. The J call may be wrong; the DNA end is better matched by TRBJ2-7. Germline values: CDR1 MNHEY, CDR2 SMNVEV (reference sequence). CDR3 length: 14 residues. The CDR3 DNA follows: TGTGCCAGCTACGGGACTAGCGGGAGTTACGAGCAGTACTTC. This codes for CASYGTSGSYEQYF.

This chain connects TRBV11-1 to TRBJ2-2, with 9 nucleotides matching TRBD1. Germline loops: CDR1 SGHAT, CDR2 FQDESV (reference sequence). This CDR3 spans 15 amino acids. Trimming removed 4 bases from V and 7 bases from J; junction bases left unmatched: 7. The CDR3 loop is CASSSSQGADGELFF. In DNA, the CDR3 is TGTGCCAGCAGCTCGTCACAGGGGGCGGACGGGGAGCTGTTTTTT.

This clonotype was observed a few times. A much bigger clone sits one base away, suggesting this may be a read error. The chain uses TRBV4-2 and TRBJ2-7; 10 bases match TRBD2. The CDR3 loop spans 15 amino acids. V was clipped by 0 bases and J by 7 bases; unmatched bases: 6. Germline V gene lookup returns CDR1 LGHNA and CDR2 YNFKEQ. The CDR3 nucleotides read TGTGCCAGCAGCCAAGAGCTAGCGGGAGCCTCAGAGCAGTACTTC. Translated, it gives CASSQELAGASEQYF.

The CDR3 reads CASIPSPTKTLGGYTF. The CDR3 DNA is TGTGCCAGCATCCCTAGCCCGACAAAGACCTTGGGTGGCTACACCTTC. This chain links TRBV6-6 with TRBJ1-2; no firm D call. Germline CDR1 and CDR2: MNHNY and SVGAGI (reference sequence). CDR3 length equals 16 residues. V dropped 7 bases and J dropped 7 bases, with 25 bases sitting between them.

This clonotype was picked up one time. Given the absence of the conserved phenylalanine or tryptophan at the CDR3 end, a read error is likely. J is TRBJ2-5 and V is TRBV6-2 or TRBV6-3; 7 bases agree with TRBD2. Trimming at V came to 2 bases and at J to 11 bases, leaving 11 bases not matched to a gene. The CDR3 contains 14 residues. Germline CDR1 reads MNHEY; CDR2 reads SVGEGT. CDR3 sequence: CASSYIAGVWEQYL. CDR3 DNA: TGTGCCAGCAGTTACATTGCGGGAGTATGGGAGCAGTACCTC.

The chain links TRBV30 to TRBJ2-1; 12 nucleotides align to TRBD2. CDR3 length: 13 amino acids. In germline, CDR1 is GTSNPN, CDR2 SVGIG (reference sequence). With 3 bases clipped from V and 8 bases from J, the junction kept 2 bases outside the gene matches. CDR3 sequence reads: CAWRGLAGHEQFF. Here the CDR3 DNA reads TGTGCCTGGAGAGGACTAGCGGGGCATGAGCAGTTCTTC. The entire variable domain, with the rest obtained from reference TRBV30 and TRBJ2-1, is as follows: SQTIHQWPATLVQPVGSPLSLECTVEGTSNPNLYWYRQAAGRGLQLLFYSVGIGQISSEVPQNLSASRPQDRQFILSSKKLLLSDSGFYLCAWRGLAGHEQFFGPGTRLTVL.